This T cell receptor beta chain was found in a study of neurological immune-mediated disorders. This clonotype has ten or more counts. Time point reported: longitudinal time-point 1 (baseline). Germline V gene sequence: CDR1 SGHRS, CDR2 YFSETQ. The CDR3 is 15 residues long. The trim removed 2 bases at V and 8 bases at J, leaving 5 bases unmatched. TCRdb ran MiXCR on the 5' RACE reads and lists one entry per CDR3 protein. The sample lists 40,000 or so distinct CDR3 sequences; under 4% were seen once. The chain couples TRBV5-1 to TRBJ2-1; 12 positions agree with TRBD1. The sequence came from a woman aged 60-75 years with multiple sclerosis. The sequenced sample was PBMCs. The CDR3 nucleotides are TGCGCCAGCAGCTTAGGGGGGACAGGGGGCTATGAGCAGTTCTTC. It encodes CASSLGGTGGYEQFF.